This T cell receptor (beta chain) emerged from a study of somatic mutations in cytotoxic T cells in rheumatoid arthritis (dated by TCRdb to about 2017). Concerning the study at large: Peripheral blood (around 31 ml EDTA) was collected from patients immediately after diagnosis and before any treatment began. A FACSAria II or Sony SH800 was used to flow-sort some V beta antibody-stained T-cell populations at nearly 100% purity, and TCRB sequencing was also done on sorted V beta1+ cells. The study asked whether expanded CD8+ T-cell clones in newly diagnosed, untreated rheumatoid arthritis carry somatic mutations, and used TCRB deep sequencing to characterize clonality. For 60 or so rheumatoid arthritis patients and fewer than 25 healthy controls, TCRB deep sequencing was carried out. The median ages of the patient and control groups were essentially identical.

With respect to this clone: It lacks a known antigen. No per-base quality is available; no much larger clone lies one base away.

What the study reported, not specific to this receptor: There was no significant difference in CD8+ T-cell clonality between rheumatoid arthritis patients and age-matched healthy controls. CD8+ clonality increased with age in patients (Spearman r of about 0.49) but not in healthy controls. The antigen targets of the expanded CD8+ clones were unknown, and absence from virus-specific databases did not rule out viral specificity. Several identical CD8+ TCRB sequences were found in both blood and synovial fluid, and in about an eighth of the roughly 65 patients the largest CD8+ clone exceeded 20% of CD8+ cells. The slight underrepresentation of TRBV07 in patients was not corrected for multiple comparisons.

For CDR1 and CDR2, the germline V gene (reference sequence) lists MNHEY and SMNVEV. The CDR3 sequence holds 16 residues, the cysteine and phenylalanine included. Only the CDR3 DNA is retained, 48 bases long and in frame from the first base. Trimming leaves V shorter by 0 bases and J shorter by 5 bases, with the junction holding 7 bases beyond the gene matches. CD4+ and CD8+ cells were isolated by positive magnetic bead selection on an AutoMACS, and purity was checked by flow cytometry. A TCR V beta antibody panel was used in flow cytometry to screen first for clonal expansions, which were then characterized by TCRB deep sequencing of sorted CD8+ fractions. Ficoll-Paque PLUS density gradient separation was used to isolate peripheral blood mononuclear cells. Nucleospin Tissue or Tissue XS kits were used to extract DNA from CD4-enriched, CD8-enriched or PBMC samples, and a Qubit 2.0 fluorometer was used for quantification.

The immunoSEQ assay was applied to genomic DNA for TCRB CDR3 sequencing. Per the original workflow: Patient CD8+ clones larger than 1% were compared against published virus-specific TCRB sequences, and only a few matched. The analyses included only productive TCRB rearrangements. Clonality was calculated as a Shannon entropy-based productive clonality index, and a clone was defined by a unique TCRB CDR3 sequence. To calculate repertoire overlap between two samples, the template counts of each clone were considered relative to each sample's total templates. A correlation with a Spearman r of 0.61 was found between V-gene usage by flow cytometry and V-gene usage by TCRB sequencing. In its TCRdb copy, this immuneACCESS table keeps in-frame sequences only and misses some clones. Where compared with another copy, unresolved V genes explain less than half of these, and the others have no known cause. For V, J and clone size, that table is used; D and trimming come from the DNA. The sample profile shows about 18,000 clones; 70% to 85% of them were found once. The leading ten clones occupy about 21% of the sample.

The chain was built from TRBV27 and TRBJ1-5; a stretch of 7 junction bases matches TRBD1. Material for sequencing was CD8+ T cells sorted from blood. This TCR derives from an adult with rheumatoid arthritis. The CDR3 reads CASSLSADRRYQPQHF. The bases are TGTGCCAGCAGTTTATCTGCGGACAGGAGATATCAGCCCCAGCATTTT.